The rows below give T cell receptor beta chains drawn from one sample of a study of blood T cell repertoires in COVID-19. Profiling relied on immunoSEQ multiplex PCR, and the TCRdb table lists in-frame clones only, not all of them. The sample includes over 450,000 clones, roughly 87% of them seen just once. The sample consisted of peripheral blood. The receptors were sampled from a man between 18 and 29 years old with COVID-19, enrolled during active disease. Both conserved end residues are part of each CDR3. Fields, in order: CDR3 length, D gene, J gene, V gene, clone size, CDR3 protein, CDR3 DNA. The D gene is left open where the match is weak. A clone size is listed for some rows: how often the clone was seen (once, few, many), or a class if it is expanded.

CDR3 length: 15
D gene: .
J gene: TRBJ2-5
V gene: TRBV5-1
clone size: .
CDR3 protein: CASTTTGTMPETQYF
CDR3 DNA: TGCGCCAGCACCACTACCGGGACAATGCCAGAGACCCAGTACTTC

CDR3 length: 14
D gene: TRBD1
J gene: TRBJ1-1
V gene: TRBV9
clone size: once
CDR3 protein: CASSVATKDREAFF
CDR3 DNA: TGTGCCAGCAGCGTAGCTACGAAGGACAGGGAAGCTTTCTTT

CDR3 length: 11
D gene: .
J gene: TRBJ1-2
V gene: TRBV30
clone size: .
CDR3 protein: CAWSQNYGYTF
CDR3 DNA: TGTGCCTGGAGCCAGAACTATGGCTACACCTTC

CDR3 length: 20
D gene: TRBD2
J gene: TRBJ2-7
V gene: TRBV5-1
clone size: .
CDR3 protein: CASSYYLITRSGSSSYEQYF
CDR3 DNA: TGCGCCAGCAGCTACTACTTAATTACCCGGAGCGGGAGTAGCTCCTACGAGCAGTACTTC

CDR3 length: 15
D gene: TRBD1
J gene: TRBJ1-1
V gene: TRBV11-2
clone size: few
CDR3 protein: CASSSPWTGDTEAFF
CDR3 DNA: TGTGCCAGCAGCTCACCGTGGACAGGGGACACTGAAGCTTTCTTT

CDR3 length: 15
D gene: TRBD2
J gene: TRBJ2-5
V gene: TRBV15
clone size: .
CDR3 protein: CATSDFGGGGETQYF
CDR3 DNA: TGTGCCACCAGCGACTTCGGGGGGGGCGGGGAGACCCAGTACTTC

CDR3 length: 17
D gene: .
J gene: TRBJ1-5
V gene: TRBV12-1
clone size: few
CDR3 protein: CASSRNLTGARDQPQHF
CDR3 DNA: TGTGCCAGCAGCCGCAATCTGACAGGGGCAAGGGATCAGCCCCAGCATTTT

CDR3 length: 15
D gene: TRBD2
J gene: TRBJ2-7
V gene: TRBV11-2
clone size: .
CDR3 protein: CASSSPPAGIYEQYF
CDR3 DNA: TGTGCCAGCAGTTCTCCTCCAGCGGGAATTTACGAGCAGTACTTC

CDR3 length: 16
D gene: TRBD1
J gene: TRBJ2-3
V gene: TRBV7-3
clone size: .
CDR3 protein: CASSLTRDRGTDTQYF
CDR3 DNA: TGTGCCAGCAGCTTAACGAGGGACAGGGGGACAGATACGCAGTATTTT

CDR3 length: 11
D gene: .
J gene: TRBJ2-7
V gene: TRBV20-1
clone size: .
CDR3 protein: CSASLVDKQYF
CDR3 DNA: TGCAGTGCTAGTTTAGTAGACAAGCAGTACTTC

CDR3 length: 15
D gene: TRBD1
J gene: TRBJ1-4
V gene: TRBV9
clone size: .
CDR3 protein: CASSTPGTGYEKLFF
CDR3 DNA: TGTGCCAGCAGCACCCCAGGGACAGGGTATGAAAAACTGTTTTTT

CDR3 length: 17
D gene: TRBD2
J gene: TRBJ2-5
V gene: TRBV3-1/TRBV3-2
clone size: .
CDR3 protein: CASSFVGLAGGPETQYF
CDR3 DNA: TGTGCCAGCAGCTTTGTAGGACTAGCGGGAGGGCCGGAGACCCAGTACTTC

CDR3 length: 17
D gene: TRBD2
J gene: TRBJ2-5
V gene: TRBV7-9
clone size: .
CDR3 protein: CASSFGGGTSGVETQYF
CDR3 DNA: TGTGCCAGCAGCTTCGGAGGAGGGACTAGCGGGGTTGAGACCCAGTACTTC

CDR3 length: 14
D gene: .
J gene: TRBJ1-2
V gene: TRBV27
clone size: .
CDR3 protein: CASSSAGVNYGYTF
CDR3 DNA: TGTGCCAGCAGTTCGGCAGGGGTAAACTATGGCTACACCTTC

CDR3 length: 14
D gene: TRBD1
J gene: TRBJ2-5
V gene: TRBV27
clone size: .
CDR3 protein: CASRWTGGVKTQYF
CDR3 DNA: TGTGCCAGCAGGTGGACAGGGGGCGTTAAGACCCAGTACTTC

CDR3 length: 14
D gene: .
J gene: TRBJ2-2
V gene: TRBV5-4
clone size: .
CDR3 protein: CASSSAGGTGELFF
CDR3 DNA: TGTGCCAGCAGCTCGGCAGGTGGGACCGGGGAGCTGTTTTTT

CDR3 length: 13
D gene: TRBD1
J gene: TRBJ1-2
V gene: TRBV9
clone size: .
CDR3 protein: CASTGRGPSGYTF
CDR3 DNA: TGTGCCAGCACGGGCAGGGGGCCGAGTGGCTACACCTTC

CDR3 length: 18
D gene: TRBD1
J gene: TRBJ1-3
V gene: TRBV12-5
clone size: .
CDR3 protein: CASGRNTGGTISGNTIYF
CDR3 DNA: TGTGCTAGTGGTCGAAATACAGGGGGCACCATCTCTGGAAACACCATATATTTT

CDR3 length: 13
D gene: .
J gene: TRBJ2-2
V gene: TRBV12-3/TRBV12-4
clone size: .
CDR3 protein: CASSLSSPGELFF
CDR3 DNA: TGTGCCAGCAGTTTATCGAGTCCCGGGGAGCTGTTTTTT

CDR3 length: 16
D gene: .
J gene: TRBJ2-1
V gene: TRBV15
clone size: .
CDR3 protein: CATSRDVMAGTWKQFF
CDR3 DNA: TGTGCCACCAGCAGAGATGTCATGGCAGGGACATGGAAGCAGTTCTTC

CDR3 length: 15
D gene: .
J gene: TRBJ2-7
V gene: TRBV19
clone size: .
CDR3 protein: CASSLGGGVPYEQYF
CDR3 DNA: TGTGCCAGTAGCCTAGGAGGGGGGGTGCCCTACGAGCAGTACTTC

CDR3 length: 15
D gene: TRBD2
J gene: TRBJ2-3
V gene: TRBV15
clone size: .
CDR3 protein: CATSSRSGTADTQYF
CDR3 DNA: TGTGCCACCAGCAGTCGTAGCGGGACGGCAGATACGCAGTATTTT

CDR3 length: 11
D gene: .
J gene: TRBJ1-1
V gene: TRBV7-9
clone size: .
CDR3 protein: CASSERVEAFF
CDR3 DNA: TGTGCCAGCAGCGAACGGGTTGAAGCTTTCTTT

CDR3 length: 15
D gene: TRBD1
J gene: TRBJ2-5
V gene: TRBV5-1
clone size: .
CDR3 protein: CASSTQTGGLETQYF
CDR3 DNA: TGCGCCAGCAGCACCCAGACAGGGGGCTTAGAGACCCAGTACTTC

CDR3 length: 13
D gene: .
J gene: TRBJ1-1
V gene: TRBV5-1
clone size: few
CDR3 protein: CASSSQGGTEAFF
CDR3 DNA: TGCGCCAGCAGCAGTCAGGGTGGCACTGAAGCTTTCTTT

CDR3 length: 12
D gene: .
J gene: TRBJ1-2
V gene: TRBV30
clone size: .
CDR3 protein: CAWSTTVRGYTF
CDR3 DNA: TGTGCCTGGAGTACGACAGTCCGGGGCTACACCTTC

CDR3 length: 11
D gene: .
J gene: TRBJ2-7
V gene: TRBV24-1
clone size: few
CDR3 protein: CATSSGYEQYF
CDR3 DNA: TGTGCCACCAGTAGCGGTTACGAGCAGTACTTC

CDR3 length: 11
D gene: TRBD2
J gene: TRBJ2-7
V gene: TRBV20-1
clone size: .
CDR3 protein: CSTSGRYEQYF
CDR3 DNA: TGCAGCACTAGCGGGAGGTACGAGCAGTACTTC

CDR3 length: 12
D gene: .
J gene: TRBJ1-1
V gene: TRBV20-1
clone size: few
CDR3 protein: CSASLRNTEAFF
CDR3 DNA: TGCAGTGCTAGTTTGAGGAACACTGAAGCTTTCTTT

CDR3 length: 15
D gene: TRBD2
J gene: TRBJ2-1
V gene: TRBV20-1
clone size: .
CDR3 protein: CSASKLSGGAFEQFF
CDR3 DNA: TGCAGTGCTAGTAAATTGAGCGGGGGGGCCTTTGAGCAGTTCTTC

CDR3 length: 13
D gene: .
J gene: TRBJ2-1
V gene: TRBV12-5
clone size: .
CDR3 protein: CASGLTLADEQFF
CDR3 DNA: TGTGCTAGTGGTTTAACCTTGGCGGATGAGCAGTTCTTC

CDR3 length: 17
D gene: .
J gene: TRBJ1-3
V gene: TRBV19
clone size: .
CDR3 protein: CASSGFLGQISGNTIYF
CDR3 DNA: TGTGCCAGTAGTGGCTTTCTTGGGCAGATCTCTGGAAACACCATATATTTT

CDR3 length: 16
D gene: .
J gene: TRBJ2-5
V gene: TRBV4-1
clone size: .
CDR3 protein: CASSQASTAGQETQYF
CDR3 DNA: TGCGCCAGCAGCCAAGCATCGACCGCGGGCCAAGAGACCCAGTACTTC

CDR3 length: 18
D gene: TRBD2
J gene: TRBJ2-7
V gene: TRBV28
clone size: .
CDR3 protein: CASSSKIPTSGRASEQYF
CDR3 DNA: TGTGCCAGCAGTTCCAAAATTCCGACTAGCGGGAGGGCCAGCGAGCAGTACTTC

CDR3 length: 12
D gene: .
J gene: TRBJ2-7
V gene: TRBV6-6
clone size: .
CDR3 protein: CASSYSTREQYF
CDR3 DNA: TGTGCCAGCAGTTACTCCACCAGGGAGCAGTACTTC

CDR3 length: 14
D gene: .
J gene: TRBJ2-7
V gene: TRBV19
clone size: .
CDR3 protein: CASSPRVPGNEQYF
CDR3 DNA: TGTGCCAGTAGTCCCAGGGTTCCGGGCAACGAGCAGTACTTC

CDR3 length: 14
D gene: .
J gene: TRBJ2-1
V gene: TRBV3-1/TRBV3-2
clone size: .
CDR3 protein: CASSQRTAYNEQFF
CDR3 DNA: TGTGCCAGCAGCCAGAGGACAGCCTACAATGAGCAGTTCTTC

CDR3 length: 15
D gene: .
J gene: TRBJ1-2
V gene: TRBV5-4
clone size: .
CDR3 protein: CASSLDRARSYGYTF
CDR3 DNA: TGTGCCAGCAGCTTGGACAGGGCTCGCAGCTATGGCTACACCTTC

CDR3 length: 17
D gene: TRBD2
J gene: TRBJ2-1
V gene: TRBV24-1
clone size: .
CDR3 protein: CATGDASGRGGYNEQFF
CDR3 DNA: TGTGCCACCGGGGACGCTAGCGGGAGGGGAGGATACAATGAGCAGTTCTTC

CDR3 length: 17
D gene: TRBD2
J gene: TRBJ2-5
V gene: TRBV14
clone size: .
CDR3 protein: CASSPRTGLASQETQYF
CDR3 DNA: TGTGCCAGCAGCCCAAGGACGGGACTAGCGTCACAAGAGACCCAGTACTTC

CDR3 length: 11
D gene: .
J gene: TRBJ1-2
V gene: TRBV4-1
clone size: few
CDR3 protein: CASSQEGVRTF
CDR3 DNA: TGCGCCAGCAGCCAAGAAGGAGTCCGCACCTTC